Presented here are 12 T cell receptor beta chains from one specimen sequenced in a study of human T cells and chemical hapten exposure. Sample time point: patch test 1, 2 weeks after DPC sensitization. Treatment in this sample: therapeutic diphenylcyclopropenone sensitization with weekly scalp DPC. TCRdb ran MiXCR on the RACE reads and lists one entry per CDR3 protein. The table shows approximately 90,000 distinct CDR3 sequences, with about 11% occurring only once. The sample was whole blood, taken in connection with sensitization to the hapten diphenylcyclopropenone (DPC). The receptors derive from a man aged 35 to 55 with alopecia areata. Some clones in this sample may be carry-over from other donors' samples.

This clonotype was observed a few times. V usage is TRBV24-1 and J usage is TRBJ2-4, with D possibly TRBD1 on 5 matching bases. This CDR3 is built from 15 residues. V was clipped by 9 bases and J by 0 bases, with 14 bases between them. The V gene's germline CDR1 is KGHDR and CDR2 SFDVKD. CDR3 loop: CATLQEPLAKNIQYF. The CDR3 nucleotides read TGTGCCACCTTACAGGAACCTCTAGCCAAAAACATTCAGTACTTC.

Ten or more counts support this clonotype. Here the CDR3 DNA reads TGTGCCAGCAGCTTCGACAGGGCCAATGAGCAGTTCTTC. Encoded protein: CASSFDRANEQFF. The rearrangement uses TRBV7-2 and TRBJ2-1; 7 nucleotides align to TRBD1. Germline lookup yields CDR1 SGHTA and CDR2 FQGNSA. The CDR3 covers 13 residues. With V trimmed by 3 bases and J by 6 bases, 2 bases remained unmatched.

This chain joins TRBV28 and TRBJ1-1; a possible D gene is TRBD1 (5 bases). Deletions cut 4 bases from V and 2 bases from J, with 17 bases between. CDR3 length equals 16 residues. Germline CDR1 and CDR2: MDHEN and SYDVKM. CDR3 loop: CASSSHRKTANTEAFF. In DNA, the CDR3 is TGTGCCAGCAGTTCCCACCGAAAGACAGCCAACACTGAAGCTTTCTTT.

This clonotype was recorded a few times. CDR3 DNA sequence: TGTGCCAGCAGCCAAGATCGCAGGGAACCATGGAATGAAAAACTGTTTTTT. Amino acid sequence: CASSQDRREPWNEKLFF. The gene calls are TRBV4-2 and TRBJ1-4; maybe TRBD1 (5 bases). V was pared by 0 bases and J by 5 bases, with 16 bases between. The CDR3 runs to 17 residues. Germline CDR1 is LGHNA and CDR2 is YNFKEQ.

CDR3 sequence (DNA): TGTGCCAGCTCACCGGTTATAGGACAGGAAGATAACTATGGCTACACCTTC. It codes for CASSPVIGQEDNYGYTF. The chain recombines TRBV18 with TRBJ1-2; 7 bases map to TRBD1. The CDR3 has 17 residues. Trimming cost V 3 bases and J 1 base; bases outside gene matches: 11. Germline CDR1 reads KGHSH; CDR2 reads LQKENI. Combining the CDR3 with reference TRBV18 and TRBJ1-2 gives the whole variable domain NAGVMQNPRHLVRRRGQEARLRCSPMKGHSHVYWYRQLPEEGLKFMVYLQKENIIDESGMPKERFSAEFPKEGPSILRIQQVVRGDSAAYFCASSPVIGQEDNYGYTFGSGTRLTVV.

This clonotype was recorded at least ten times. V usage is TRBV9 and J usage is TRBJ2-1, with TRBD2 matching 11 bases. CDR1 and CDR2 (germline): SGDLS, YYNGEE. This CDR3 is built from 16 residues. With V trimmed by 3 bases and J by 10 bases, 12 bases remained unmatched. CDR3 in DNA: TGTGCCAGCAGCGGGGGACTAGCGGCTGATGGGGTAGAGCAGTTCTTC. Protein product: CASSGGLAADGVEQFF.

This rearrangement joins TRBV7-2 to TRBJ2-2, with D hard to call. CDR1 and CDR2 from the germline V gene are SGHTA and FQGNSA. V lost 1 base and J 7 bases, leaving 4 bases between the germline ends. The length of the CDR3 is 12 residues. DNA for the CDR3: TGTGCCAGCAGCTTAGGTCTCGGGGAGCTGTTTTTT. Translating it yields CASSLGLGELFF.

The chain employs TRBV7-8 and TRBJ2-1; D is uncertain. The germline CDR1 and CDR2 sequences are SGHVS and FQNEAQ. The germline V and J ends were trimmed by 6 bases and 8 bases, with 8 bases remaining between them. The CDR3 spans 11 residues. In DNA form, the CDR3 reads TGTGCCAGCAGTTCAGAGGATGAGCAGTTCTTC. Translated, it gives CASSSEDEQFF.

This clonotype occurred a few times. The genes are TRBV7-6 and TRBJ2-7; tentatively, D is TRBD1 or TRBD2 (5 bases each). CDR1 is SGHVS and CDR2 is FNYEAQ in the germline V gene. This CDR3 is 14 amino acids long. V shed 2 bases and J shed 7 bases, with 15 bases lying between them. The CDR3 here is CASSLNPLGVEQYV. The CDR3 DNA sequence: TGTGCCAGCAGCTTAAATCCGCTGGGGGTGGAGCAGTACGTC.

In its sample, this clonotype was seen many times. The chain employs TRBV7-9 and TRBJ1-2, with D possibly being TRBD1 (5 bases). The CDR3 is 12 amino acids. Germline CDR1 reads SEHNR; CDR2 reads FQNEAQ (reference sequence). V was cut by 8 bases and J by 5 bases, with 12 bases left in between. CDR3 nucleotide sequence: TGTGCCAGCCGCGCAGGGTATTATGGCTACACCTTC. Translated, it gives CASRAGYYGYTF.

This clonotype was counted between two and nine times. One junction end disagrees with the germline gene, perhaps due to a read error. This chain links TRBV6-6 with TRBJ2-1; D ambiguous. The CDR3 has 10 residues. Per germline, CDR1 MNHNY and CDR2 SVGAGI (reference sequence). DNA for the CDR3: TGTGCCAGCAGTTACAGTGAGCAGTTCTTC. Translating gives CASSYSEQFF.

This clonotype was recorded many times. CDR3 coding DNA: TGTGCCAGCAGTTTATTATTAGGGGACAGGAGAACGTACGAGCAGTACTTC. Encoded protein: CASSLLLGDRRTYEQYF. The chain uses TRBV28 and TRBJ2-7, with 8 bases matching TRBD1. CDR3 length equals 17 residues. Germline V gene lookup returns CDR1 MDHEN and CDR2 SYDVKM. J gave up 4 bases and V 1 base, and 12 bases lay outside the gene matches.